This TCR beta chain was profiled in a study of cytomegalovirus exposure and HLA in healthy donors. The study ran its PCR with 60 Vbeta and 13 Jbeta primers. TCRdb's copy holds only in-frame clones and misses some; the assay was immunoSEQ multiplex PCR. In the table there are over 100,000 clones, approximately 78% of which are singletons. Findings and limits, study-wide: For cytomegalovirus status, the classifier reportedly gave diagnoses with high specificity and sensitivity. Earlier findings revealed that most TCR beta V segments proved productive either about 87% or about 30% of the time.

In this sample, this clone turned up a few times. Its antigen remains unidentified. The CDR3 runs to 14 residues. CDR1 and CDR2 (germline): LNHNV, YYDKDF (reference sequence). Trimming cost V 8 bases and J 1 base, with 12 bases left between them. This chain connects TRBV15 to TRBJ2-1; maybe TRBD1 (6 bases). The clonotype originates from a woman in her thirties in good health and CMV-seropositive. Material for sequencing was PBMCs. CDR3 bases: TGTGCCACCTCCACCGGGACATCCTACAATGAGCAGTTCTTC. Amino acid sequence: CATSTGTSYNEQFF.